Each of the 8 T cell receptor beta chains below was sequenced from the same sample in a study of blood T cell repertoires in COVID-19. Using immunoSEQ multiplex PCR, the repertoire was profiled, and TCRdb retains in-frame clones only, with some absent. The table includes over 100,000 clones, 75% to 85% detected once. The sequencing input was peripheral blood. The source is an elderly woman with acute or convalescent COVID-19.

This chain uses TRBV28 with TRBJ1-5, with D hard to call. CDR1 is MDHEN and CDR2 is SYDVKM in the germline V gene. Trimming cost V 1 base and J 0 bases, with 7 bases left between them. CDR3 length: 15 amino acids. The CDR3 loop is CASSLYTNSNQPQHF. The CDR3 nucleotides read TGTGCCAGCAGTTTATACACCAATAGCAATCAGCCCCAGCATTTT.

This clone was counted a single time. The V call is TRBV4-2, the J call TRBJ1-2; a possible D gene is TRBD1 (6 bases). Germline CDR1 LGHNA, CDR2 YNFKEQ. This CDR3 is built from 16 residues. Trimming left V 1 base short and J 4 bases short, with 16 bases between. CDR3 DNA: TGTGCCAGCAGCCAAGTTTCGGGGGGCCCCTTCTATGGCTACACCTTC. Translation: CASSQVSGGPFYGYTF.

The chain uses TRBV4-2 and TRBJ2-5; 8 bases map to TRBD1. CDR3 length: 15 amino acids. V trimming: 4 bases; J trimming: 5 bases; junction bases outside the gene matches: 9. Germline-derived CDR1 and CDR2 are LGHNA and YNFKEQ. CDR3 in amino acids: CASSRGQGAGETQYF. For the CDR3, the DNA is TGTGCCAGCAGCCGAGGTCAGGGGGCTGGGGAGACCCAGTACTTC.

J is TRBJ2-7 and V is TRBV5-4; D perhaps matches TRBD1 (5 bases). The germline CDR1 and CDR2 sequences are SGHNT and YYREEE (reference sequence). The CDR3 contains 14 residues. With 1 base removed from V and 1 base from J, the gap between germline ends came to 9 bases. The CDR3 DNA sequence: TGTGCCAGCAGCTTGAAAGGGGCGTCCTACGAGCAGTACTTC. Encoded protein: CASSLKGASYEQYF.

The chain uses TRBV28 and TRBJ1-1; the D is unclear. This CDR3 contains 11 residues. Between the trimmed V and J ends, which lost 7 bases and 5 bases, there was a span of 8 bases. Germline loops: CDR1 MDHEN, CDR2 SYDVKM. CDR3 protein: CASMERTEAFF. The CDR3 DNA sequence: TGTGCCAGCATGGAGCGGACTGAAGCTTTCTTT.

The chain combines TRBV27 with TRBJ1-2; TRBD1 aligns across 7 bases. The CDR3 runs 12 residues. Trimming removed 8 bases from V and 8 bases from J; junction bases left unmatched: 8. Germline CDR1 reads MNHEY; CDR2 reads SMNVEV (reference sequence). The CDR3 region has the DNA TGTGCCAGCGGCCGGGACAGTGGAGGCTACACCTTC. It encodes CASGRDSGGYTF.

V gene TRBV5-4 combines with J gene TRBJ2-1; 10 nucleotides line up with TRBD2. V trimming: 2 bases; J trimming: 0 bases; junction bases outside the gene matches: 8. CDR1 is SGHNT, CDR2 YYREEE, per germline (reference sequence). The CDR3 runs to 18 residues. The chain's CDR3 is CASSLKELAGSSYNEQFF. CDR3 in DNA: TGTGCCAGCAGCTTAAAGGAACTAGCGGGAAGCTCCTACAATGAGCAGTTCTTC.

The chain combines TRBV28 with TRBJ2-1, with D uncertain. The CDR3 has 14 residues. Germline CDR1 and CDR2: MDHEN and SYDVKM. V shed 5 bases and J shed 2 bases, with 10 bases lying between them. The CDR3 loop is CASSIATAYNEQFF. The CDR3 nucleotides read TGTGCCAGCAGTATCGCGACTGCCTACAATGAGCAGTTCTTC.